This TCR beta chain is drawn from a study of regulatory T cells in long-lasting Graves disease. Study context: Those with persistent Graves' disease had received antithyroid drugs for over 5 years with positive TSH receptor antibodies. Study results and caveats: TRBV28, TRBJ1-2 and TRBJ2-5 were favored in persistent disease. Exclusively peripheral blood, rather than thyroid tissue, was studied.

Construction of TCR beta libraries relied on iRepertoire HTBI primers and on Arm-PCR targeting CDR3 regions. Original processing notes: Identified segments across samples numbered 55 to 70 TRBV and about 15 TRBJ. TCRdb fed the multiplex PCR reads into MiXCR, producing one record per CDR3 protein. It is TCRdb's table, rather than the study itself, that gives the V and J calls and clone size. Among 400,000 or so distinct CDR3 sequences listed, about a quarter were seen once. Time point specified: persistent/refractory GD, antithyroid drugs over 5 years with positive TRAb. PBMC-derived RNA was used for the TCR library. CDR3 length equals 15 residues. The V gene's germline CDR1 is SEHNR and CDR2 FQNEAQ (reference sequence). V lost 5 bases to trimming and J lost 5 bases, with 19 bases between them. This clonotype was recorded many times. What it binds is not known.

The sequences come from peripheral blood mononuclear cells (PBMCs), collected when the disease was refractory, from a patient treated with antithyroid drugs. This clonotype was sampled from a female donor with Graves disease. The chain employs TRBV7-9 and TRBJ2-7, with D perhaps TRBD2 (6 bases). CDR3 sequence reads: CASSPYGSVGDEQYF. The CDR3 coding sequence is TGTGCCAGCAGCCCTTACGGGAGCGTCGGCGACGAGCAGTACTTC.